This T cell receptor (beta chain) was profiled in a study of technical replicates of blood from a handful of donors. Profiling relied on immunoSEQ multiplex PCR, and the TCRdb table lists in-frame clones only, not all of them. The sample has more than 90,000 clones; around 95% are singletons. Per the germline V gene, CDR1 is MNHEY and CDR2 is SVGAGI. This CDR3 has 13 amino acids. With 5 bases clipped from V and 5 bases from J, the junction kept 3 bases outside the gene matches. This clonotype was sampled from a human donor in good health. The chain carries TRBV6-5 and TRBJ1-1; TRBD1 aligns across 9 bases. Sample: T cells isolated from PBMCs. CDR3 sequence reads: CASSRQGVTEAFF. The CDR3 region has the DNA TGTGCCAGCAGTCGACAGGGGGTGACTGAAGCTTTCTTT.